The 5 T cell receptor beta chains listed next were all sequenced from one sample in a study of blood T cell repertoires in COVID-19 (dated by TCRdb to about 2020). Library construction relied on the immunoSEQ multiplex PCR assay. TCRdb re-hosts the immuneACCESS table, in-frame sequences only. Its copies lack some clones; in the studies checked, an unresolved V gene accounts for under half of them, and the cause for the rest is not known. Within this sample are 180,000 or so clones, with about 80% of them counted one time only. In total, the top ten clones hold 13% to 15% of the sample. Sequenced sample: PBMCs or T cells enriched from blood (not recorded which). These receptors originate from a man aged 55-75 years who had been exposed to COVID-19.

V gene TRBV3-1 (or the pseudogene TRBV3-2) combines with J gene TRBJ1-2, with D perhaps TRBD1 (6 bases). The V end lost 1 base, the J end lost 0 bases, and 12 bases lay between the germline ends. CDR1 is LGHDT, CDR2 YNNKEL, per germline (reference sequence). The CDR3 has 16 amino acids. This CDR3 reads CASSQAGQGTNYGYTF. The CDR3 DNA sequence: TGTGCCAGCAGCCAAGCTGGCCAGGGGACTAACTATGGCTACACCTTC.

The rearrangement uses TRBV7-9 and TRBJ2-7, with 14 bases fitting TRBD2. The CDR3 is made up of 14 amino acids. Losses at the gene ends were 5 bases for V and 7 bases for J; bases not matched to a gene: 4. Germline values: CDR1 SEHNR, CDR2 FQNEAQ (reference sequence). The CDR3 coding sequence is TGTGCCAGCAGCACCCGGACTAGCGGGAGGGAGCAGTACTTC. Its translation: CASSTRTSGREQYF.

The V call is TRBV30, the J call TRBJ1-6; the match to TRBD1 covers 11 bases. Germline lookup yields CDR1 GTSNPN and CDR2 SVGIG (reference sequence). The trim removed 1 base at V and 6 bases at J, leaving 2 bases unmatched. The CDR3 contains 15 residues. Written as DNA, the CDR3 is TGTGCCTGGAGTGCGGGACAGGGGGTTAATTCACCCCTCCACTTT. Protein sequence: CAWSAGQGVNSPLHF.

This clone was counted a few times. Additional DNA sequences in this sample encode the identical CDR3. The chain employs TRBV29-1 and TRBJ2-7; a possible D gene is TRBD2 (5 bases). V was clipped by 0 bases and J by 3 bases, with 6 bases between them. There are 12 residues in the CDR3. Germline V lookup: CDR1 SQVTM, CDR2 ANQGSEA. The CDR3 spells CSVEESGYEQYF. In nucleotides, the CDR3 is TGCAGCGTTGAAGAGAGCGGCTACGAGCAGTACTTC.

The V call is TRBV30, the J call TRBJ1-2; no clear D gene. The CDR3 is 15 amino acids. CDR1 is GTSNPN and CDR2 is SVGIG in the germline V gene (reference sequence). V lost 4 bases and J lost 1, with 16 bases in between. The DNA for the CDR3 is TGTGCCTGGATGCCTATGGCAGGAGGTAACTATGGCTACACCTTC. It translates to CAWMPMAGGNYGYTF.